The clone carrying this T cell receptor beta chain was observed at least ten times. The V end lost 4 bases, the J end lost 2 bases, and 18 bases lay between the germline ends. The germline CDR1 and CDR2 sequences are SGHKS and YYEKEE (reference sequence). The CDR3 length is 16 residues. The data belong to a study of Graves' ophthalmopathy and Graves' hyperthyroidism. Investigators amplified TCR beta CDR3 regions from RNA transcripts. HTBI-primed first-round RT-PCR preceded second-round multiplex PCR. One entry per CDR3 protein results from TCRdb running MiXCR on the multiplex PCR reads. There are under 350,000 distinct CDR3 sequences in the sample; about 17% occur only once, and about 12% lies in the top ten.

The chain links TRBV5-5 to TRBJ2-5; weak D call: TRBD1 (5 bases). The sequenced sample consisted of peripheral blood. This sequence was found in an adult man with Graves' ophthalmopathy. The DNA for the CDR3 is TGTGCCAGCAGCGGTGCGTTCAGGGCGAGACAAGAGACCCAGTACTTC. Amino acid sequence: CASSGAFRARQETQYF.